The sequence of this T cell receptor (beta chain) was determined in a study of T-cell reconstitution after alpha-beta-depleted transplantation in children. Broader study findings: About two months after transplant, alpha-beta T cells reportedly came from several hundred expanded graft clones. Counts and diversity of T cells one year after transplant came mostly from newly produced T cells.

The library targeted TCRbeta and was prepared with unique molecular identifiers. A single record per CDR3 protein comes from TCRdb applying MiXCR to the PCR reads. The repertoire consists of around 960,000 distinct CDR3 sequences, with around 30% occurring once and the leading ten covering 25% to 35%. This clonotype has a handful of counts. Its target is not known. The CDR3 covers 15 residues. CDR1 is MNHEY, CDR2 SMNVEV, per germline (reference sequence). V lost 7 bases to trimming and J lost 1 base, with 13 bases between them. This receptor was obtained from a boy younger than two who had a stem cell transplant for SCID, so the T cells may come from the graft donor. The chain uses TRBV27 and TRBJ2-2, with D maybe TRBD2 (5 bases). Sequenced here: PBMCs, mostly from graft donor cells, sampled 360 days after TCRalphabeta/CD19-depleted stem cell transplant. CDR3 in amino acids: CASTLMSGNTGELFF. The CDR3 DNA reads TGTGCCAGCACCTTGATGAGCGGGAACACCGGGGAGCTGTTTTTT.